The entry below gives a single T cell receptor (beta chain) sequence along with its context. What it binds is not known. Trimming cost V 2 bases and J 4 bases, with 8 bases left between them. CDR3 length: 13 amino acids. The V gene's germline CDR1 is SEHNR and CDR2 FQNEAQ (reference sequence). The data belong to a study of STAT3 mutations in large granular lymphocyte leukemia. Study conclusions and caveats: In several patients, dominant TCR clone burden exceeded STAT3 mutant burden. After therapy, about 35% of the 18 patients switched clonotypes, all new clones STAT3 wild type. Every T-LGLL patient had at least one immunodominant TCRbeta clonotype.

Using immunoSEQ multiplex PCR, the repertoire was profiled, and TCRdb retains in-frame clones only, with some absent. The data show about 4,300 clones, approximately 49% seen once. The J gene is TRBJ2-5, the V gene TRBV7-9; D remains unclear. The sequencing sample was made of peripheral blood mononuclear cells. The origin of this receptor is a man in his fifties or sixties with T-cell large granular lymphocyte leukemia. Some clones in this sample may be carry-over from other donors' samples. Here the CDR3 DNA reads TGTGCCAGCAGCTTACTGGGTGGAGAGACCCAGTACTTC. It is translated as CASSLLGGETQYF.